This T cell receptor beta chain was sequenced in a study of beta chain features in type 1 diabetes. Study-wide points: Compared to healthy donors, patients appeared to have naive, central memory and Treg TCRB repertoires that were more alike.

Germline CDR1 SGHNT, CDR2 YYREEE (reference sequence). V was trimmed by 4 bases and J by 3 bases, leaving 10 bases between them. The CDR3 runs to 13 residues. Expressed TCRB transcripts were sequenced because the isolated RNA had all been reverse transcribed beforehand. Generated by immunoSEQ multiplex PCR, the TCRdb table keeps only in-frame clones and is missing some. The sample has under 950,000 clones; 15% to 20% are singletons. Points on this clone: Its antigen is not identified. The same CDR3 can be traced to other DNA sequences in this sample.

Sequencing used naive CD4+ T cells from blood. V is TRBV5-4 and J is TRBJ1-1; D not resolved. This clonotype was obtained from a woman aged 18-29 years in good health. This chain's CDR3 is CASSLSSDTEAFF. For the CDR3, the DNA is TGTGCCAGCAGCCTGTCCTCAGACACTGAAGCTTTCTTT. The full variable domain, with the rest looked up from reference TRBV5-4 and TRBJ1-1, is ETGVTQSPTHLIKTRGQQVTLRCSSQSGHNTVSWYQQALGQGPQFIFQYYREEENGRGNFPPRFSGLQFPNYSSELNVNALELDDSALYLCASSLSSDTEAFFGQGTRLTVV.